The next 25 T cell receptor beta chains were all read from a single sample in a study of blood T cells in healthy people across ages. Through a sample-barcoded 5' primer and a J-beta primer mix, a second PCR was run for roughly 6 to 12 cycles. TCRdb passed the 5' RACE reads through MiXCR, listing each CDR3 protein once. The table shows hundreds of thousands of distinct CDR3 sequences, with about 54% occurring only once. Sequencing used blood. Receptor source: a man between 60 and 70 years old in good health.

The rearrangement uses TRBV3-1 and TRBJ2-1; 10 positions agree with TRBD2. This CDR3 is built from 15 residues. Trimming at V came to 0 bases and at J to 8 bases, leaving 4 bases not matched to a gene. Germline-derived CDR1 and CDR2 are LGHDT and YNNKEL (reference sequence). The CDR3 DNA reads TGTGCCAGCAGCCAAGACGTGAGCGGGGGGGATGAGCAGTTCTTC. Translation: CASSQDVSGGDEQFF.

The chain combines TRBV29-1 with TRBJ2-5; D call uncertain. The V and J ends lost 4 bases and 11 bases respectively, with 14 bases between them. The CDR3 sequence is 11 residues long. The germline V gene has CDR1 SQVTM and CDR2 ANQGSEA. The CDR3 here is CSVGRYNEQYF. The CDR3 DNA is TGCAGCGTTGGGCGCTACAATGAGCAGTACTTC.

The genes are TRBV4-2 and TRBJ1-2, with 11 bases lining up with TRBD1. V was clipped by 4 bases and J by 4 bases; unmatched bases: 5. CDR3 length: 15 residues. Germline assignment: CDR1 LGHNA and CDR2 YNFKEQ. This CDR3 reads CASSPGGTGGYGYTF. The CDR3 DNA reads TGTGCCAGCAGCCCAGGGGGGACAGGGGGCTATGGCTACACCTTC.

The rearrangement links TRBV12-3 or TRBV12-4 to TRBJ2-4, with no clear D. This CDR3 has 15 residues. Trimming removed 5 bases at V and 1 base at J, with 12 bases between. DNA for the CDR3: TGTGCCAGCAGTCCCCCCGGGCTGGCCAAAAACATTCAGTACTTC. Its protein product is CASSPPGLAKNIQYF.

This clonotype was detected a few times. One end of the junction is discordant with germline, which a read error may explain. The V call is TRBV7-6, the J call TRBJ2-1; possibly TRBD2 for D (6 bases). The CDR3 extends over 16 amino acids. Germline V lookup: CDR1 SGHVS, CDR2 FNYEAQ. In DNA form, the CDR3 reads TGTGCCAGCAGCTCGTACTACCGGGACTCACAAAATGGGCAGTTCTTC. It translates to CASSSYYRDSQNGQFF. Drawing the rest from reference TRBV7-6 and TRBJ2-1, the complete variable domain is GAGVSQSPRYKVTKRGQDVALRCDPISGHVSLYWYRQALGQGPEFLTYFNYEAQQDKSGLPNDRFSAERPEGSISTLTIQRTEQRDSAMYRCASSSYYRDSQNGQFFGPGTRLTVL.

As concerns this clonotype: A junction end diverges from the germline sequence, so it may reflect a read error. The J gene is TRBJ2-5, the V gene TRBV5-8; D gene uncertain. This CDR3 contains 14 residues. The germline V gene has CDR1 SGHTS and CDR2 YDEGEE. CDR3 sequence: CASNLWSGQETQYF. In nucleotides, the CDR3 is TGTGCCAGCAACTTGTGGTCAGGCCAAGAGACCCAGTACTTC.

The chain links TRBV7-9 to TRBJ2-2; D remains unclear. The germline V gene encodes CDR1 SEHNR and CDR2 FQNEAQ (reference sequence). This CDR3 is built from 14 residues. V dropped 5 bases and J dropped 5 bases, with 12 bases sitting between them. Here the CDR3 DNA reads TGTGCCAGCAGCCTATCTGAGTCAACCGGGGAGCTGTTTTTT. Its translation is CASSLSESTGELFF.

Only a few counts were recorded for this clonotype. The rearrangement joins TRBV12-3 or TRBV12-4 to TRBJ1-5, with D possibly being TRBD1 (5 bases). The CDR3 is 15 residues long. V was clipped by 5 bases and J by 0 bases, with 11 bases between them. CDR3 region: CASSLRQHSNQPQHF. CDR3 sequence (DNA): TGTGCCAGCAGTCTCCGACAGCATAGCAATCAGCCCCAGCATTTT.

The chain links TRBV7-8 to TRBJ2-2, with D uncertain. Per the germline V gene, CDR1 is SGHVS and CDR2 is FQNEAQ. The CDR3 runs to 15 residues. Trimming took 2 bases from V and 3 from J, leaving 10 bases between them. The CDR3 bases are TGTGCCAGCAGCTTATTCTTTGAGCACACCGGGGAGCTGTTTTTT. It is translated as CASSLFFEHTGELFF. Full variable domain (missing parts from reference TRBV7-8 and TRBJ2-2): GAGVSQSPRYKVAKRGQDVALRCDPISGHVSLFWYQQALGQGPEFLTYFQNEAQLDKSGLPSDRFFAERPEGSVSTLKIQRTQQEDSAVYLCASSLFFEHTGELFFGEGSRLTVL.

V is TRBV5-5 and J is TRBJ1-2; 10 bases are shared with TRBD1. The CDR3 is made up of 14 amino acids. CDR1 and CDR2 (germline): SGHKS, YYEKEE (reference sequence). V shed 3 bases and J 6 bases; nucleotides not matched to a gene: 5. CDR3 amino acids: CASSSDRGRDGYTF. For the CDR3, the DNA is TGTGCCAGCAGCTCAGACAGGGGGCGCGATGGCTACACCTTC.

CDR3 protein: CASIRASYEQYF. The CDR3 DNA is TGTGCCAGCATCCGAGCGAGTTACGAGCAGTACTTC. V usage is TRBV7-4 and J usage is TRBJ2-7; the D is unclear. Germline values: CDR1 SGHVT, CDR2 SQSDAQ. The V gene lost 7 bases and the J gene lost 4 bases, with 11 bases spanning the gap. The CDR3 is made up of 12 amino acids.

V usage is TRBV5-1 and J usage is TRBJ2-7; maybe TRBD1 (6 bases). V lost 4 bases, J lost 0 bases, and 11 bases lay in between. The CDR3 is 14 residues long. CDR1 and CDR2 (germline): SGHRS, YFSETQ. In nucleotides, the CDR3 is TGCGCCAGCAGCCAGGGACACCTCTCCTACGAGCAGTACTTC. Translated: CASSQGHLSYEQYF.

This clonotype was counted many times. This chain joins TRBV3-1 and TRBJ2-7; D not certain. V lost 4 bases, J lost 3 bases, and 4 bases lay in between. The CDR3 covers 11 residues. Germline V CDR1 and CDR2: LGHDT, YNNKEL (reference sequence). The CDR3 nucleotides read TGTGCCAGCAGCCTCTACTACGAGCAGTACTTC. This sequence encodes CASSLYYEQYF.

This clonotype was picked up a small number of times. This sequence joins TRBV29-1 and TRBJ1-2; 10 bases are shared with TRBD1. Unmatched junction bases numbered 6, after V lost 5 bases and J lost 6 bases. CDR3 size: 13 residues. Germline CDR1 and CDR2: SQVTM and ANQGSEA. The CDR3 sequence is CSVSGTGVNGYTF. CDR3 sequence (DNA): TGCAGCGTTTCCGGGACAGGGGTCAATGGCTACACCTTC.

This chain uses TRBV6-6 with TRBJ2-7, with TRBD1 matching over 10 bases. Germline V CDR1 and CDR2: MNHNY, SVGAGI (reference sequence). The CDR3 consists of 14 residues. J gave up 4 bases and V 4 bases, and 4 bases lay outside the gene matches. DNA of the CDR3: TGTGCCAGCAGTTCGACAGGGGGCCCTTACGAGCAGTACTTC. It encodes CASSSTGGPYEQYF.

CDR3 residues: CASTWGASTDTQYF. CDR3 DNA: TGTGCCAGCACGTGGGGGGCTAGCACAGATACGCAGTATTTT. The gene calls are TRBV12-3 or TRBV12-4 and TRBJ2-3; either TRBD1 or TRBD2 may supply D (6 bases each). There are 14 residues in the CDR3. V gave up 7 bases and J gave up 0 bases, with 11 bases separating them.

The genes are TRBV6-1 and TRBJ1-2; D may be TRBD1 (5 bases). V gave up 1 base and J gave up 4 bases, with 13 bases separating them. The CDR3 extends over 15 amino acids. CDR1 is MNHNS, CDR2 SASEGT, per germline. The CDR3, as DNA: TGTGCCAGCAGTGAAGAGGCGACAGACGGCTATGGCTACACCTTC. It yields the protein CASSEEATDGYGYTF.

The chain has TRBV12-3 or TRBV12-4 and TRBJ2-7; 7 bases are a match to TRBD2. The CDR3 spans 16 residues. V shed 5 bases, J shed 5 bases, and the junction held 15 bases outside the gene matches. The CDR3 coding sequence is TGTGCCAGCAGTCTAGGGCGGCTAGCGGATCACCACGAGCAGTACTTC. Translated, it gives CASSLGRLADHHEQYF.

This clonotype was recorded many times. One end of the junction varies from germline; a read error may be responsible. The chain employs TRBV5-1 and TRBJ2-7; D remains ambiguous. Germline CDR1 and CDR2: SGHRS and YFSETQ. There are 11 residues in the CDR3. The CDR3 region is CASSSTYEQYF. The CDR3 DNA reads TGTGCCAGCAGTTCCACCTACGAGCAGTACTTC.

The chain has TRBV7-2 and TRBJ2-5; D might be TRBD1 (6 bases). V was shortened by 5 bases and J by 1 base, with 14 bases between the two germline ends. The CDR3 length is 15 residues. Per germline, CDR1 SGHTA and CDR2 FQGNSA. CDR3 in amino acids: CASSQQTGLQETQYF. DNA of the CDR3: TGTGCCAGCAGCCAGCAGACAGGCCTCCAAGAGACCCAGTACTTC.

CDR3 sequence (DNA): TGTGCCAGCAGACCCCCCGCAGGCACAGATACGCAGTATTTT. Its translation is CASRPPAGTDTQYF. This rearrangement joins TRBV6-5 to TRBJ2-3; D gene ambiguous. Germline V gene lookup returns CDR1 MNHEY and CDR2 SVGAGI. CDR3 size: 14 residues. The germline V and J ends were trimmed by 6 bases and 1 base, with 11 bases remaining between them.

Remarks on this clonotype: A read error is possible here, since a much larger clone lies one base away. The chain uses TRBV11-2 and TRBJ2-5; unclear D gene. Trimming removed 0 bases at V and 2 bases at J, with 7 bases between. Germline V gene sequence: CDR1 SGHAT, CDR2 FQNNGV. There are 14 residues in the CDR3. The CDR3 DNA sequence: TGTGCCAGCAGCTTAGATTGGGCTCAAGAGACCCAGTACTTC. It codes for CASSLDWAQETQYF.

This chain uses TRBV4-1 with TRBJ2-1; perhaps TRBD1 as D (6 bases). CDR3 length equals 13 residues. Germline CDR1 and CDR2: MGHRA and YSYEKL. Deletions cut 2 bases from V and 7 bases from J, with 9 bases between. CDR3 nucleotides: TGCGCCAGCAGCCAACCACAGGGAAATGAGCAGTTCTTC. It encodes CASSQPQGNEQFF.

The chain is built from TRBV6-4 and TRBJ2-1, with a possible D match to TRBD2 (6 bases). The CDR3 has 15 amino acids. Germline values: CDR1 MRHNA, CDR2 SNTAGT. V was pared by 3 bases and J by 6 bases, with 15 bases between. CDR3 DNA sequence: TGTGCCAGCAGTGATCGTCCACTAGCCCGCAATGAGCAGTTCTTC. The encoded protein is CASSDRPLARNEQFF.

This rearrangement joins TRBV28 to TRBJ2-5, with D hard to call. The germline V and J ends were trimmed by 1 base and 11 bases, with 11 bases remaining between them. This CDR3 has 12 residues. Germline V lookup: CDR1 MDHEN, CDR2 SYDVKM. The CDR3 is CASSLYGYEQYF. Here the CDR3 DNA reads TGTGCCAGCAGTTTATACGGGTATGAGCAGTACTTC.